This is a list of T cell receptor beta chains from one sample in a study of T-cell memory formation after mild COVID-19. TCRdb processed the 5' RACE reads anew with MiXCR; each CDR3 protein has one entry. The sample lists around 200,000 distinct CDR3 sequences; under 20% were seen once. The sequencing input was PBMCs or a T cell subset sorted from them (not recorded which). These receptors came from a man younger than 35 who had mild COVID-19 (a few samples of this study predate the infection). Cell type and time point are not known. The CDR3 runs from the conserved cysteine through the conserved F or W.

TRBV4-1,CASSPRLARNEQFF
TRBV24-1,CATSESGRGEQFF
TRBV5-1,CASSPDLDSGNTIYF
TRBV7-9,CASSRTGYEQYF
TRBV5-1,CASSPGLAGAPFF
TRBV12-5,CASGSNRDDRQYF
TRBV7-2,CASSSGFDEQYF
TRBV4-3,CASSQPSWGLAGAMFF
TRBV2,CASRAGSKDIQYF
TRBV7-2,CASSLVGPGTDTQYF
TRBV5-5,CASSWRGPGEQFF
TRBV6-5,CASSWVTGYEQFF
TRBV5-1,CASSLQGAKADTQYF
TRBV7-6,CASSSLPRGGNTEAFF
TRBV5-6,CASSLDRAANTEAFF
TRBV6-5,CASKPGQGWETQYF
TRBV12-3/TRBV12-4,CATNPGQGSTNEKLFF
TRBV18,CASSPTRVGGANEKLFF
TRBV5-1,CASSRTTDTQYF
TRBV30,CAWSSGTSGGADTQYF
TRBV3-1,CASSRGQLNQPQHF
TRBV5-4,CASSLEGLGRGTDTQYF
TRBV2,CASRLSAQPGYGYTF
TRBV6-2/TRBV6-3,CASSPREAGTDTQYF
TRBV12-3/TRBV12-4,CASSQKDYGYTF